The 27 T cell receptor beta chains listed next were all sequenced from one sample in a study of blood T cell repertoires in COVID-19. TCRdb's table, derived via immunoSEQ multiplex PCR, lists solely in-frame clones and lacks some. This table holds about 180,000 clones, about 84% found once. The source material was PBMCs or T cells enriched from blood (not recorded which). The source is a woman in her thirties who had recovered from COVID-19.

This sequence joins TRBV2 and TRBJ2-1; 11 nucleotides agree with TRBD2. Germline-derived CDR1 and CDR2 are SNHLY and FYNNEI. The J segment lost 5 bases and the V segment lost 6 bases, leaving 3 bases of the junction unmatched. This CDR3 is 14 amino acids long. The CDR3 sequence is CASRETSGNNEQFF. In nucleotides, the CDR3 is TGTGCCAGCAGGGAGACTAGCGGGAACAATGAGCAGTTCTTC.

This clone occurred a few times. The CDR3 region is CASSPILQGNTEAFF. Written as DNA, the CDR3 is TGTGCCAGCAGTCCCATTCTACAGGGTAACACTGAAGCTTTCTTT. V gene TRBV2 combines with J gene TRBJ1-1, with D perhaps TRBD1 (6 bases). Germline lookup yields CDR1 SNHLY and CDR2 FYNNEI. This CDR3 has 15 amino acids. V was trimmed by 5 bases and J by 2 bases, leaving 15 bases between them. The whole variable domain, filled in from reference TRBV2 and TRBJ1-1, reads EPEVTQTPSHQVTQMGQEVILRCVPISNHLYFYWYRQILGQKVEFLVSFYNNEISEKSEIFDDQFSVERPDGSNFTLKIRSTKLEDSAMYFCASSPILQGNTEAFFGQGTRLTVV.

A single count supports this clone. The chain joins TRBV7-9 to TRBJ2-3, with D possibly matching TRBD1 (6 bases). Germline V gene lookup returns CDR1 SEHNR and CDR2 FQNEAQ (reference sequence). The CDR3 spans 16 residues. V was pared by 1 base and J by 2 bases, with 13 bases between. As DNA, the CDR3 is TGTGCCAGCAGCTTAGAACGACAGGTCCCCACAGATACGCAGTATTTT. This encodes CASSLERQVPTDTQYF.

V and J are TRBV5-1 and TRBJ2-1, with 11 bases identical to TRBD1. The J segment lost 7 bases and the V segment lost 2 bases, leaving 2 bases of the junction unmatched. Germline V lookup: CDR1 SGHRS, CDR2 YFSETQ. This CDR3 region has 14 residues. CDR3 region: CASSLGDRGNEQFF. The CDR3 DNA follows: TGCGCCAGCAGCTTAGGGGACAGGGGGAATGAGCAGTTCTTC.

V is TRBV4-2 and J is TRBJ1-2; TRBD1 is a possible D gene (5 bases). V lost 0 bases, J lost 7 bases, and 9 bases lay in between. The CDR3 sequence is 13 residues long. From germline, CDR1 is LGHNA and CDR2 YNFKEQ. Here the CDR3 reads CASSQETDSGYTF. The CDR3 DNA is TGTGCCAGCAGCCAAGAGACAGATAGTGGCTACACCTTC.

Concerning this clone itself: Other DNA variants within this sample encode the same CDR3. The gene calls are TRBV2 and TRBJ2-7; the match to TRBD1 covers 8 bases. Germline values: CDR1 SNHLY, CDR2 FYNNEI. V shed 8 bases and J 1 base; nucleotides not matched to a gene: 7. The CDR3 sequence is 14 residues long. In DNA form, the CDR3 reads TGTGCCAGCTCAGGGGGCTCTCTTTCCTACGAGCAGTACTTC. It translates to CASSGGSLSYEQYF. Looking up the rest from reference TRBV2 and TRBJ2-7 gives the full variable domain: EPEVTQTPSHQVTQMGQEVILRCVPISNHLYFYWYRQILGQKVEFLVSFYNNEISEKSEIFDDQFSVERPDGSNFTLKIRSTKLEDSAMYFCASSGGSLSYEQYFGPGTRLTVT.

The chain employs TRBV4-1 and TRBJ2-7; 9 nucleotides align to TRBD2. This CDR3 is 16 amino acids long. V dropped 1 base and J dropped 6; count of bases not matched to a gene: 10. Germline lookup yields CDR1 MGHRA and CDR2 YSYEKL. CDR3 sequence reads: CASSQVAGDWLSEQYF. The CDR3 DNA reads as TGCGCCAGCAGCCAAGTAGCGGGAGATTGGCTTTCCGAGCAGTACTTC.

This clone is a singleton in its sample. The chain combines TRBV2 with TRBJ2-1; 9 bases line up with TRBD2. This CDR3 region has 18 residues. The V gene end was trimmed by 2 bases and the J gene end by 2 bases; junction bases not matched to a gene: 10. Germline-derived CDR1 and CDR2 are SNHLY and FYNNEI. CDR3 region: CASSEWAPTSGAYNEQFF. The CDR3 coding sequence is TGTGCCAGCAGTGAATGGGCCCCGACTAGCGGAGCCTACAATGAGCAGTTCTTC.

The chain joins TRBV10-3 to TRBJ2-3, with D possibly being TRBD2 (7 bases). CDR3 length: 15 residues. V was pared by 3 bases and J by 1 base, with 11 bases between. Germline V gives CDR1 ENHRY, CDR2 SYGVKD. The DNA of the CDR3 is TGTGCCATCAGTGACGGGGGGCTGGGCACAGATACGCAGTATTTT. Translation gives CAISDGGLGTDTQYF.

The chain recombines TRBV6-4 with TRBJ2-2; D is undetermined. V shed 4 bases and J shed 5 bases, with 8 bases lying between them. Per germline, CDR1 MRHNA and CDR2 SNTAGT. The CDR3 has 13 amino acids. CDR3 residues: CASSAEETGELFF. The CDR3 region has the DNA TGTGCCAGCAGTGCAGAGGAAACCGGGGAGCTGTTTTTT.

A single count supports this clone. The rearrangement joins TRBV3-1 (or the pseudogene TRBV3-2) to TRBJ1-4, with D hard to call. This CDR3 contains 15 residues. In germline, CDR1 is LGHDT, CDR2 YNNKEL (reference sequence). V was cut by 4 bases and J by 1 base, with 10 bases left in between. CDR3 loop: CASSPSGGTNEKLFF. The CDR3 DNA sequence: TGTGCCAGCAGCCCATCGGGAGGAACTAATGAAAAACTGTTTTTT.

The V call is TRBV9, the J call TRBJ2-7; D possibly corresponds to TRBD2 (6 bases). Germline V lookup: CDR1 SGDLS, CDR2 YYNGEE. The CDR3 runs to 16 residues. Deletions cut 5 bases from V and 4 bases from J, with 22 bases between. The CDR3 is CASSPVDFRDSYEQYF. CDR3 sequence (DNA): TGTGCCAGCAGTCCAGTAGATTTCCGGGACTCTTACGAGCAGTACTTC.

The V and J genes are TRBV6-1 and TRBJ1-1; 8 bases map to TRBD1. The CDR3 runs to 14 residues. CDR1 is MNHNS and CDR2 is SASEGT in the germline V gene. V dropped 4 bases and J dropped 1; count of bases not matched to a gene: 2. The CDR3 reads CASSVGQGNTEAFF. Here the CDR3 DNA reads TGTGCCAGCAGTGTCGGACAGGGGAACACTGAAGCTTTCTTT.

The V call is TRBV6-1, the J call TRBJ1-5; 8 bases map to TRBD1. J gave up 2 bases and V 3 bases, and 3 bases lay outside the gene matches. The germline V gene encodes CDR1 MNHNS and CDR2 SASEGT. The CDR3 runs to 15 residues. CDR3 nucleotides: TGTGCCAGCAGTGATAACAGGGGGGGCAATCAGCCCCAGCATTTT. Protein sequence: CASSDNRGGNQPQHF.

V is TRBV7-2 and J is TRBJ1-2, with D perhaps matching TRBD1 (5 bases). Per the germline V gene, CDR1 is SGHTA and CDR2 is FQGNSA. This CDR3 is 13 amino acids long. The V end was cut by 5 bases, the J end by 2 bases, with 9 bases between. The CDR3 loop reads CASSVRGNYGYTF. DNA for the CDR3: TGTGCCAGCAGCGTAAGGGGAAACTATGGCTACACCTTC.

This rearrangement joins TRBV29-1 to TRBJ2-7, with no clear D. The germline gives CDR1 SQVTM, CDR2 ANQGSEA. The CDR3 covers 12 residues. The V end lost 4 bases, the J end lost 5 bases, and 12 bases lay between the germline ends. CDR3 nucleotides: TGCAGCGTTGGACCCCCAGACAACGAGCAGTACTTC. It encodes CSVGPPDNEQYF.

As concerns this clone: Distinct nucleotide sequences in the sample also encode this CDR3. The J gene is TRBJ2-7, the V gene TRBV28; 11 positions match TRBD2. The CDR3 runs 16 residues. Trimming took 6 bases from V and 1 from J; bases not matched to a gene: 8. The germline CDR1 and CDR2 sequences are MDHEN and SYDVKM. CDR3 protein: CASSSGLAGNSYEQYF. The CDR3 DNA reads as TGTGCCAGCAGCTCCGGACTAGCGGGCAATTCCTACGAGCAGTACTTC.

The CDR3 protein is CASSSTGTEAFF. In nucleotides, the CDR3 is TGTGCCAGCAGTTCGACAGGCACTGAAGCTTTCTTT. The chain joins TRBV6-4 to TRBJ1-1; D is possibly TRBD1 (6 bases). The CDR3 spans 12 residues. Germline V gene sequence: CDR1 MRHNA, CDR2 SNTAGT. V lost 5 bases, J lost 4 bases, and 8 bases lay in between.

The V and J genes are TRBV29-1 and TRBJ2-2; 11 bases are shared with TRBD2. The CDR3 is 14 amino acids. Losses at the gene ends were 5 bases for V and 5 bases for J; bases not matched to a gene: 4. Germline V gene sequence: CDR1 SQVTM, CDR2 ANQGSEA. The CDR3 DNA follows: TGCAGCGTTAGTAGCGGGAGGGCAACCGGGGAGCTGTTTTTT. The encoded protein is CSVSSGRATGELFF.

This chain joins TRBV3-1 (or the pseudogene TRBV3-2) and TRBJ2-7; D unclear. CDR1 LGHDT and CDR2 YNNKEL come from the germline V gene (reference sequence). The CDR3 spans 12 residues. V dropped 4 bases and J dropped 4 bases, with 8 bases sitting between them. CDR3 in amino acids: CASSRDTYEQYF. CDR3 nucleotide sequence: TGTGCCAGCAGCCGAGACACTTACGAGCAGTACTTC.

V usage is TRBV28 and J usage is TRBJ1-2; TRBD1 matches 10 bases. This CDR3 has 14 amino acids. The germline V gene has CDR1 MDHEN and CDR2 SYDVKM. V dropped 1 base and J dropped 8; count of bases not matched to a gene: 4. The CDR3 protein is CASSLSDRGRGYTF. The CDR3 nucleotides are TGTGCCAGCAGTTTATCCGACAGGGGGCGCGGCTACACCTTC.

This chain joins TRBV6-5 and TRBJ1-5, with 8 bases fitting TRBD1. CDR1 MNHEY and CDR2 SVGAGI come from the germline V gene. The CDR3 length is 15 residues. Losses at the gene ends were 10 bases for V and 0 bases for J; bases not matched to a gene: 8. CDR3 in amino acids: CATQPTGDSNQPQHF. The CDR3 DNA follows: TGTGCCACCCAGCCGACAGGGGATAGCAATCAGCCCCAGCATTTT.

The V call is TRBV29-1, the J call TRBJ2-1; 9 bases agree with TRBD1. Losses at the gene ends were 7 bases for V and 6 bases for J; bases not matched to a gene: 16. There are 16 residues in the CDR3. Germline V CDR1 and CDR2: SQVTM, ANQGSEA. Here the CDR3 reads CSADDVGTGKINEQFF. CDR3 bases: TGCAGCGCTGACGACGTCGGGACAGGGAAGATCAATGAGCAGTTCTTC.

The chain joins TRBV5-1 to TRBJ1-1; unclear D gene. CDR1 and CDR2 from the germline V gene are SGHRS and YFSETQ. The CDR3 sequence is 15 residues long. V lost 4 bases, J lost 2 bases, and 15 bases lay in between. CDR3 residues: CASSSGLSSNTEAFF. The CDR3 nucleotides read TGCGCCAGCAGCAGTGGACTGTCGTCCAACACTGAAGCTTTCTTT.

Here the CDR3 DNA reads TGCAGCGTTGAGACTAACAGGGGGCGAAAGACCCAGTACTTC. It encodes CSVETNRGRKTQYF. The V call is TRBV29-1, the J call TRBJ2-5, with 9 bases matching TRBD1. The CDR3 spans 14 residues. Germline V gene data show CDR1 as SQVTM and CDR2 as ANQGSEA. V dropped 3 bases and J dropped 6; count of bases not matched to a gene: 8.

The rearrangement joins TRBV5-1 to TRBJ1-1; D unresolved. Trimming removed 6 bases from V and 4 bases from J, with 25 bases in between. The CDR3 contains 17 residues. The germline CDR1 and CDR2 sequences are SGHRS and YFSETQ. The CDR3 loop is CASKDFFGTGRSTEAFF. DNA of the CDR3: TGCGCCAGCAAAGATTTTTTCGGAACCGGAAGGAGCACTGAAGCTTTCTTT.

The rearrangement links TRBV7-6 to TRBJ2-7; 11 positions agree with TRBD1. Germline V gene data show CDR1 as SGHVS and CDR2 as FNYEAQ. The CDR3 covers 19 residues. J gave up 3 bases and V 1 base, and 14 bases lay outside the gene matches. The CDR3 spells CASSLDPGTGGRSGYEQYF. CDR3 bases: TGTGCCAGCAGCTTAGACCCCGGGACAGGGGGACGGTCTGGCTACGAGCAGTACTTC.